This TCR beta chain was identified in a study of beta chain features in type 1 diabetes. Points from the study as a whole: TCRB CDR3 length was moderately but significantly reduced in all four CD4+ subsets of Type 1 diabetes patients. In comparison with healthy donors, patients had naive, central memory and Treg TCRB repertoires that appeared more similar.

The authors took one heparinised blood draw, averaging about 120 mL, from each donor. Since all of the isolated RNA was reverse transcribed, expressed TCRB transcripts were what got sequenced. Profiled with immunoSEQ multiplex PCR; TCRdb holds only in-frame clones, not every one. This sample carries under 200,000 clones, 6.5% to 8.5% of them seen once, and the ten largest clones take more than 0.5%. V lost 7 bases to trimming and J lost 4 bases; unmatched junction nucleotides: 6. The CDR3 has 14 residues. Germline values: CDR1 MDHEN, CDR2 SYDVKM. To note about this clone: Its matching antigen is unknown.

Input material: central memory CD4+ T cells from blood. The V and J genes are TRBV28 and TRBJ1-1, with TRBD1 matching 10 bases. The receptor was isolated from a woman between 18 and 30 years old with type 1 diabetes. The CDR3 DNA follows: TGTGCCAGCACCGTCGGACAGGGGGGCACTGAAGCTTTCTTT. This sequence encodes CASTVGQGGTEAFF.